This T cell receptor beta chain was identified during a study of radiation and T cells in renal cell carcinoma. Time point noted: blood 4 weeks post-SBRT, at nephrectomy. Sample treatment: 15 Gy SBRT to primary tumor, nephrectomy 4 weeks later. Nephrectomy followed 15 Gy stereotactic body radiation by 4 weeks. Study findings and constraints: Pretreatment tumor biopsies were lacking, so baseline clonotypes are unknown.

Concerning this clone itself: Its specificity is unknown.

CDR3 size: 15 residues. Germline CDR1 and CDR2: SNHLY and FYNNEI. The V segment lost 9 bases and the J segment 0 bases; nucleotides outside the gene matches: 4. The assay was immunoSEQ multiplex PCR, and TCRdb's table has in-frame clones only and misses some. The sample contains approximately 170,000 clones, about nine tenths of which appear only once. The source material was blood, sampled from a patient whose treatment included radiotherapy and nephrectomy. This chain links TRBV2 with TRBJ2-1; TRBD2 matches 11 bases. The TCR originated in a woman in her 50s with renal cell carcinoma. The CDR3 region has the DNA TGTGCCAGGACTAGCGGGACCGGCTCCTACAATGAGCAGTTCTTC. This codes for CARTSGTGSYNEQFF.